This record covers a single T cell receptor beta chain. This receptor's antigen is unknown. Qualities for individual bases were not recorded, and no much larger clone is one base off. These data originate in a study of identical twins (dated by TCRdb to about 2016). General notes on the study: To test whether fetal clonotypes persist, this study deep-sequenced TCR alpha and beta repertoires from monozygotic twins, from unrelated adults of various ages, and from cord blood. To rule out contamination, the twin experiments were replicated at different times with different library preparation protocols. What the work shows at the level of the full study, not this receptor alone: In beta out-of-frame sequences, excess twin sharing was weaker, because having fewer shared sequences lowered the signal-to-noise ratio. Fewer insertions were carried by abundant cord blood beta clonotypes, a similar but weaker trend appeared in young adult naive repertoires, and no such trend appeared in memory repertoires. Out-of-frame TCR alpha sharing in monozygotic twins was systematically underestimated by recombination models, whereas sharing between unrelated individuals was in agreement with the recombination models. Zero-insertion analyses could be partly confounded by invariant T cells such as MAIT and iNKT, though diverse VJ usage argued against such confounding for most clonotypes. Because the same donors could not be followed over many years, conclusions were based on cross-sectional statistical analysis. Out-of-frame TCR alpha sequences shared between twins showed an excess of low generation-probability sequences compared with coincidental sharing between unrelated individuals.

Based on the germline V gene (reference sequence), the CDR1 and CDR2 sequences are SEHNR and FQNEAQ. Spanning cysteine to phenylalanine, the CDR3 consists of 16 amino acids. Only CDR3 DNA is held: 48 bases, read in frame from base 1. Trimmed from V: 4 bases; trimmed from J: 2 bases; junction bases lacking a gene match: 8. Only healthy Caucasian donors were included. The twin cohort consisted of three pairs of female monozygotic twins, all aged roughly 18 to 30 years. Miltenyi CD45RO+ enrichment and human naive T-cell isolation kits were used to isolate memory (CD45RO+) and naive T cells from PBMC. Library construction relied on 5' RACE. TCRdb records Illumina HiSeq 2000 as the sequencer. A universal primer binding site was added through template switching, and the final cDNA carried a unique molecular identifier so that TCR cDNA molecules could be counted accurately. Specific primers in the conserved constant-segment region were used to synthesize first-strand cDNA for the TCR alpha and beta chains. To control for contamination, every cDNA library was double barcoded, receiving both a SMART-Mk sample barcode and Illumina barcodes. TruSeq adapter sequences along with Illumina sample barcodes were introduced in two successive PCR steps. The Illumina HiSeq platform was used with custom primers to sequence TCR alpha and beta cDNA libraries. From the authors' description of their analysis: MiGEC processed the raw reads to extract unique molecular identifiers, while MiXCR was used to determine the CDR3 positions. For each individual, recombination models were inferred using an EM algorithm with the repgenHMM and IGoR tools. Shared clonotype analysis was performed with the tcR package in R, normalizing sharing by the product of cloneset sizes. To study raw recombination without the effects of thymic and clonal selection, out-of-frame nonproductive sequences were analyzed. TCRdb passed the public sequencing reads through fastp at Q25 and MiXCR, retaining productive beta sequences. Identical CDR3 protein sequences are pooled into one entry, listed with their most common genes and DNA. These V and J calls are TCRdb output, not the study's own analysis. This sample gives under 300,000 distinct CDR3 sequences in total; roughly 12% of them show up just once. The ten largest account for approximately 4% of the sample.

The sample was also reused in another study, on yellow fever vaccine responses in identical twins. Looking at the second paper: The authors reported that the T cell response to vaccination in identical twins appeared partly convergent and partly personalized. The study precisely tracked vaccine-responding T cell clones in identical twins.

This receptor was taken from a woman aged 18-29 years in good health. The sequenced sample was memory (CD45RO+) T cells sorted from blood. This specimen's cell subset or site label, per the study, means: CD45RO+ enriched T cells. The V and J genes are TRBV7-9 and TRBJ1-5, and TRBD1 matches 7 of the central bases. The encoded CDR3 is CASSSTGVKGNQPQHF. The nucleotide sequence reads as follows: TGTGCCAGCAGCTCAACAGGGGTTAAGGGCAATCAGCCCCAGCATTTT.